This TCR beta chain emerged from a study of blood T cell repertoires in COVID-19. Looking at the study overall: Sources were T cells, B-cell-depleted T cells, or PBMCs; the material itself was cDNA or gDNA.

As processed by the authors: Amplified reference gene primers provided the basis for estimating nucleated cell counts. Sequencing was performed with immunoSEQ multiplex PCR; in TCRdb, only in-frame clones are kept and a portion is missing. That table is the source of V, J and clone size, and D and trimming were worked out from the DNA. The sample consists of a few hundred thousand clones, over 80% of them appearing once. Allocation to cohorts depended on clinical history reported by the participants. Recovery meant two consecutive negative NP/OP PCR tests, professional clearance, or resolved symptoms. The TCR was taken from a woman between 45 and 65 years old who had recovered from COVID-19. What was sequenced was PBMCs or T cells enriched from blood (not recorded which).

The CDR3 spells CASSPGTEQLEMAFF. The CDR3 DNA reads TGTGCCAGCAGCCCCGGGACAGAACAGCTCGAGATGGCTTTCTTT. The chain couples TRBV5-4 to TRBJ1-1, with TRBD1 matching over 7 bases. V lost 4 bases to trimming and J lost 11 bases; unmatched junction nucleotides: 17. The germline V gene encodes CDR1 SGHNT and CDR2 YYREEE (reference sequence). This CDR3 region has 15 residues.